The 27 T cell receptor beta chains in this list originate from one sample, sequenced in a study of T cell repertoires in cytomegalovirus infection. TCRdb used MiXCR to reprocess the reads, holding one entry per CDR3 protein. In the table there are 630,000 or so distinct CDR3 sequences, 24% of which are singletons. The sequenced sample consisted of CD8+ T cells from PBMCs. The receptors were sampled from a human donor in good health (CMV status not recorded). Some clones in this sample may be carry-over from other donors' samples.

There are many counts of this clonotype. The gene calls are TRBV7-2 and TRBJ2-3; D unresolved. The germline V and J ends were trimmed by 1 base and 2 bases, with 10 bases remaining between them. CDR3 length: 15 amino acids. Germline V lookup: CDR1 SGHTA, CDR2 FQGNSA. CDR3: CASSLDGSPTDTQYF. CDR3 bases: TGTGCCAGCAGCTTAGACGGTTCCCCCACAGATACGCAGTATTTT.

In its sample, this clonotype was seen a few times. J is TRBJ2-1 and V is TRBV5-1, with 7 nucleotides matching TRBD1. V dropped 4 bases and J dropped 4; count of bases not matched to a gene: 14. The CDR3 totals 17 residues. Germline CDR1 is SGHRS and CDR2 is YFSETQ. CDR3 sequence: CASSQTGARGFYNEQFF. The CDR3 coding sequence is TGCGCCAGCAGCCAAACAGGGGCGAGGGGGTTTTACAATGAGCAGTTCTTC. Looking up the rest from reference TRBV5-1 and TRBJ2-1 gives the full variable domain: KAGVTQTPRYLIKTRGQQVTLSCSPISGHRSVSWYQQTPGQGLQFLFEYFSETQRNKGNFPGRFSGRQFSNSRSEMNVSTLELGDSALYLCASSQTGARGFYNEQFFGPGTRLTVL.

The chain employs TRBV19 and TRBJ1-1, with TRBD1 identical over 9 bases. CDR3 length equals 13 residues. V lost 6 bases to trimming and J lost 7 bases; unmatched junction nucleotides: 6. Per germline, CDR1 LNHDA and CDR2 SQIVND (reference sequence). The CDR3: CASSETGGYEAFF. The CDR3 DNA follows: TGTGCCAGTAGCGAGACAGGGGGATATGAAGCTTTCTTT.

This clonotype was seen a handful of times. CDR3 sequence (DNA): TGTGCCAGCAGAGCCCCTGGGGGGCTGAGCACTGAAGCTTTCTTT. Translating gives CASRAPGGLSTEAFF. The chain combines TRBV7-9 with TRBJ1-1, with D perhaps matching TRBD1 (6 bases). CDR1 is SEHNR, CDR2 FQNEAQ, per germline (reference sequence). The V end was cut by 6 bases, the J end by 4 bases, with 18 bases between. The CDR3 runs 15 residues.

The rearrangement links TRBV9 to TRBJ2-1; D uncertain. The V gene's germline CDR1 is SGDLS and CDR2 YYNGEE. This CDR3 contains 13 residues. The V end was cut by 2 bases, the J end by 4 bases, with 7 bases between. The CDR3 spells CASSVALYNEQFF. The CDR3, as DNA: TGTGCCAGCAGCGTTGCCCTTTACAATGAGCAGTTCTTC.

This clonotype was seen repeatedly, ten times or more. The chain couples TRBV7-9 to TRBJ2-5; TRBD2 matches 8 bases. Trimming removed 5 bases from V and 2 bases from J; junction bases left unmatched: 7. The CDR3 has 15 residues. Germline CDR1 reads SEHNR; CDR2 reads FQNEAQ (reference sequence). The CDR3 sequence is CASSGGRYPQETQYF. CDR3 DNA: TGTGCCAGCAGCGGCGGGAGGTATCCTCAAGAGACCCAGTACTTC.

This clonotype was recorded a few times. The V call is TRBV7-8, the J call TRBJ2-1, with D perhaps TRBD2 (6 bases). Germline V lookup: CDR1 SGHVS, CDR2 FQNEAQ. Trimming removed 2 bases at V and 7 bases at J, with 12 bases between. CDR3 length: 14 amino acids. The CDR3 here is CASSLRASDNEQFF. CDR3 nucleotides: TGTGCCAGCAGCTTAAGGGCTAGCGATAATGAGCAGTTCTTC.

This sequence joins TRBV9 and TRBJ2-1; 10 bases line up with TRBD2. V shed 0 bases and J 9 bases; nucleotides not matched to a gene: 3. The germline V gene has CDR1 SGDLS and CDR2 YYNGEE. This CDR3 has 14 residues. DNA of the CDR3: TGTGCCAGCAGCGTAGCTAGCGGGGGCGGTGAGCAGTTCTTC. Translated: CASSVASGGGEQFF.

A remark on this clonotype: A much larger clone differs by one base, so this may be a read error. The chain is built from TRBV10-3 and TRBJ2-1; perhaps TRBD1 as D (5 bases). The V end lost 1 base, the J end lost 6 bases, and 10 bases lay between the germline ends. The CDR3 is 14 amino acids. The germline V gene encodes CDR1 ENHRY and CDR2 SYGVKD. The DNA for the CDR3 is TGTGCCATCAGTGAGTTCAGACAGAGCAATGAGCAGTTCTTC. Protein sequence: CAISEFRQSNEQFF.

This clonotype was picked up many times. This chain uses TRBV7-2 with TRBJ2-7, with D maybe TRBD1 (6 bases). The V and J ends lost 5 bases and 5 bases respectively, with 25 bases between them. This CDR3 is 17 amino acids long. Germline V lookup: CDR1 SGHTA, CDR2 FQGNSA. In DNA form, the CDR3 reads TGTGCCAGCAGCCCCAAACCCTTAAACAGGGAAGGTAACGAGCAGTACGTC. It encodes CASSPKPLNREGNEQYV.

CDR3: CASSGDTPYNEQFF. In nucleotides, the CDR3 is TGTGCCAGCAGTGGGGACACCCCCTACAATGAGCAGTTCTTC. V gene TRBV12-3 or TRBV12-4 combines with J gene TRBJ2-1; D perhaps matches TRBD1 (6 bases). The CDR3 has 14 amino acids. V gave up 5 bases and J gave up 2 bases, with 10 bases separating them.

The chain employs TRBV7-6 and TRBJ2-1, with D perhaps matching TRBD2 (5 bases). The V end was cut by 4 bases, the J end by 8 bases, with 12 bases between. The CDR3 totals 13 residues. The germline CDR1 and CDR2 sequences are SGHVS and FNYEAQ. CDR3 sequence (DNA): TGTGCCAGCAGCTCCACGAGGGTCGATGAGCAGTTCTTC. Protein: CASSSTRVDEQFF.

Notes on this clonotype: Compared with germline, one end of the junction differs, possibly owing to a read error. J is TRBJ1-2 and V is TRBV7-2; no definite D call. This CDR3 is built from 12 residues. Germline V gives CDR1 SGHTA, CDR2 FQGNSA. The CDR3 sequence is CASSPSPYDYTF. In DNA form, the CDR3 reads TGTGCCAGCAGCCCTTCCCCCTATGACTACACCTTC.

The V call is TRBV2, the J call TRBJ1-2, with 7 bases identical to TRBD1. The germline V gene encodes CDR1 SNHLY and CDR2 FYNNEI. The V and J ends lost 9 bases and 4 bases, in that order; junction bases with no gene match: 5. The CDR3 has 12 residues. CDR3 residues: CARIDRAYGYTF. The CDR3 DNA is TGTGCCAGGATAGACAGGGCCTATGGCTACACCTTC.

This clonotype was detected a few times. This chain links TRBV2 with TRBJ2-5; a possible D gene is TRBD2 (6 bases). V was cut by 8 bases and J by 7 bases, with 26 bases left in between. CDR3 length equals 16 residues. Germline V gene lookup returns CDR1 SNHLY and CDR2 FYNNEI. CDR3 residues: CASLEDGGERWGTQYF. The CDR3 DNA is TGTGCCAGCCTTGAAGATGGAGGGGAGAGGTGGGGGACCCAGTACTTC.

This chain uses TRBV12-5 with TRBJ2-1, with D perhaps matching TRBD1 (6 bases). Germline values: CDR1 LGHNT, CDR2 FRNRAP. The CDR3 totals 16 residues. Trimming took 1 base from V and 10 from J, leaving 20 bases between them. This CDR3 is CASGLDAGTPRGEQFF. The CDR3 DNA follows: TGTGCTAGTGGTTTGGACGCCGGGACACCTCGGGGAGAGCAGTTCTTC.

CDR3 loop: CASSPTGEGMAFF. The CDR3 DNA is TGTGCCAGCAGCCCCACAGGGGAAGGAATGGCTTTCTTT. This chain links TRBV7-9 with TRBJ1-1; TRBD1 matches 7 bases. The germline CDR1 and CDR2 sequences are SEHNR and FQNEAQ (reference sequence). The CDR3 is 13 residues long. V was clipped by 5 bases and J by 11 bases; unmatched bases: 11.

This clonotype was counted at least ten times. The V gene is TRBV6-6, the J gene TRBJ2-7; D is possibly TRBD2 (5 bases). The germline CDR1 and CDR2 sequences are MNHNY and SVGAGI (reference sequence). Trimming shortened V by 5 bases and J by 2 bases, and 7 bases separated the two germline ends. The CDR3 loop spans 12 amino acids. CDR3 sequence (DNA): TGTGCCAGCAGTCACGGGGCCTACGAGCAGTACTTC. It encodes CASSHGAYEQYF.

The chain recombines TRBV7-9 with TRBJ2-6, with D perhaps TRBD1 or TRBD2 (6 bases each). This CDR3 spans 19 amino acids. From germline, CDR1 is SEHNR and CDR2 FQNEAQ (reference sequence). The V end lost 4 bases, the J end lost 0 bases, and 19 bases lay between the germline ends. The CDR3 nucleotides read TGTGCCAGCAGCTACCGGGGGCCGGTCACCTTCTCTGGGGCCAACGTCCTGACTTTC. Its protein is CASSYRGPVTFSGANVLTF.

This clonotype was found a few times. The chain has TRBV4-1 and TRBJ2-2; 7 bases are shared with TRBD1. The CDR3 runs to 15 residues. The V and J ends lost 3 bases and 4 bases, in that order; junction bases with no gene match: 5. Germline CDR1 is MGHRA and CDR2 is YSYEKL. CDR3 protein: CASSQAGTVTGELFF. The CDR3 DNA follows: TGCGCCAGCAGCCAGGCCGGGACAGTCACCGGGGAGCTGTTTTTT.

This clonotype was found many times. The V gene is TRBV7-6, the J gene TRBJ2-1; 12 bases are a match to TRBD1. V shed 5 bases and J 8 bases; nucleotides not matched to a gene: 7. Germline CDR1 and CDR2: SGHVS and FNYEAQ. The CDR3 is made up of 15 amino acids. The DNA for the CDR3 is TGTGCCAGCAGCCCAAAAGGGACAGGGGGCCATGAGCAGTTCTTC. Amino acid sequence: CASSPKGTGGHEQFF.

This clonotype came up many times. The chain carries TRBV6-6 and TRBJ2-1, with D tentatively TRBD1 (5 bases). The CDR3 spans 15 residues. V lost 2 bases to trimming and J lost 1 base, with 9 bases between them. Germline V CDR1 and CDR2: MNHNY, SVGAGI (reference sequence). The CDR3 DNA sequence: TGTGCCAGCAGTTACGACAGACTTTCCTACAATGAGCAGTTCTTC. The encoded protein is CASSYDRLSYNEQFF.

This clonotype was detected a few times. The chain employs TRBV4-1 and TRBJ2-3, with D perhaps matching TRBD2 (5 bases). Trimming removed 1 base at V and 4 bases at J, with 6 bases between. Per germline, CDR1 MGHRA and CDR2 YSYEKL. CDR3 length equals 13 residues. CDR3 amino acids: CASSQVGADTQYF. The CDR3 nucleotides read TGCGCCAGCAGCCAAGTCGGGGCAGATACGCAGTATTTT.

Comments on this clonotype: A single base separates this from a much larger clone, so it may be a read error. This chain joins TRBV7-2 and TRBJ2-7; a possible D gene is TRBD1 (7 bases). The CDR3 loop spans 14 amino acids. The V gene's germline CDR1 is SGHTA and CDR2 FQGNSA. V was trimmed by 3 bases and J by 4 bases, leaving 13 bases between them. Here the CDR3 DNA reads TGTGCCAGCAGCTTTAGCAGGGGGGCGTACGAGCAGTACGTC. It encodes CASSFSRGAYEQYV.

The table lists this clonotype with a count of one. This chain links TRBV10-3 with TRBJ2-7, with TRBD1 as a possible D gene (5 bases). The CDR3 totals 12 residues. Trimming cost V 7 bases and J 3 bases, with 10 bases left between them. In germline, CDR1 is ENHRY, CDR2 SYGVKD. The CDR3 reads CAIISDSYEQYF. The CDR3 DNA follows: TGTGCCATCATTAGTGACAGCTACGAGCAGTACTTC.

This clonotype occurred many times. This rearrangement joins TRBV7-9 to TRBJ1-2; D is undetermined. V was shortened by 3 bases and J by 4 bases, with 3 bases between the two germline ends. Germline loops: CDR1 SEHNR, CDR2 FQNEAQ (reference sequence). CDR3 length equals 11 residues. The CDR3 nucleotides read TGTGCCAGCAGCTTCCGCTATGGCTACACCTTC. This sequence encodes CASSFRYGYTF.

This sequence joins TRBV20-1 and TRBJ2-7, with TRBD1 matching 10 bases. CDR3 length equals 14 residues. With V trimmed by 6 bases and J by 3 bases, 8 bases remained unmatched. CDR1 is DFQATT and CDR2 is SNEGSKA in the germline V gene (reference sequence). CDR3 loop: CSAVAGQGSYEQYV. The CDR3 region has the DNA TGCAGTGCAGTTGCGGGACAGGGGAGCTACGAGCAGTACGTC.